The present entry profiles one TCR beta chain with its context. Its antigen is currently unknown. These data originate in a study of beta chain features in type 1 diabetes. The investigators reverse transcribed all of the isolated RNA, so they sequenced expressed TCRB transcripts. Some clones are missing from TCRdb's copy, which holds only in-frame ones; the method was immunoSEQ multiplex PCR. The data hold approximately 250,000 clones, with around 10% observed a single time. Broader study findings: In the patient group, naive, central memory and Treg TCRB repertoires seemed more alike than in the healthy donor group. Any HLA effect on TCRB rearrangement was left unresolved by small sub-analyses.

Germline CDR1 reads ENHRY; CDR2 reads SYGVKD. Trimming removed 2 bases at V and 5 bases at J, with 12 bases between. The length of the CDR3 is 14 residues. By way of CD45RO/CCR7/CD25/CD127/CD95/CD27, the CD4+ regulatory, stem cell-like memory, central memory and naive cells were sorted. The clonotype originates from a woman aged 18-35 years in good health. Material for sequencing was naive CD4+ T cells from blood. The chain uses TRBV10-3 and TRBJ2-5; D is unresolved. CDR3 protein: CAISETDQSETQYF. In nucleotides, the CDR3 is TGTGCCATCAGTGAGACAGACCAGTCGGAGACCCAGTACTTC.